These 30 T cell receptor beta chains share one sample of origin, sequenced in a study of blood T cell repertoires in COVID-19. Method: immunoSEQ multiplex PCR; TCRdb's copy keeps in-frame clones and lacks some. The sample lists over 25,000 clones, 70% to 90% occurring once. Sequencing was done on a sample of peripheral blood. Every receptor here comes from a man between 60 and 75 years old with active COVID-19.

The V gene is TRBV15, the J gene TRBJ2-1; 7 bases are shared with TRBD2. Germline assignment: CDR1 LNHNV and CDR2 YYDKDF (reference sequence). This CDR3 is built from 16 residues. Trimming took 1 base from V and 7 from J; bases not matched to a gene: 10. CDR3 DNA sequence: TGTGCCACCAGCAGAGGGGGAGCGGGGCGGGGGAATGAGCAGTTCTTC. Its protein is CATSRGGAGRGNEQFF.

The V call is TRBV28, the J call TRBJ2-7; a possible D gene is TRBD1 (6 bases). Germline V CDR1 and CDR2: MDHEN, SYDVKM. The V and J ends lost 6 bases and 0 bases respectively, with 12 bases between them. This CDR3 has 14 residues. Written as DNA, the CDR3 is TGTGCCAGCAGCCTCGACAGGAACTCCTACGAGCAGTACTTC. It codes for CASSLDRNSYEQYF.

The chain uses TRBV18 and TRBJ1-2, with 10 bases matching TRBD1. CDR1 and CDR2 from the germline V gene are KGHSH and LQKENI. The CDR3 is made up of 15 amino acids. The V segment lost 0 bases and the J segment 4 bases; nucleotides outside the gene matches: 2. For the CDR3, the DNA is TGTGCCAGCTCACCACCGACAGGGGGCCTCTATGGCTACACCTTC. Encoded protein: CASSPPTGGLYGYTF.

The V and J genes are TRBV28 and TRBJ1-1; 9 bases map to TRBD1. The CDR3 consists of 15 residues. After removal of 6 bases from V and 2 bases from J, the junction contained 7 bases not matched to a gene. Germline CDR1 and CDR2: MDHEN and SYDVKM. The CDR3 coding sequence is TGTGCCAGCAGCCCTCCGGACAGGGGTAACACTGAAGCTTTCTTT. It is translated as CASSPPDRGNTEAFF. The full variable domain, its missing parts supplied by reference TRBV28 and TRBJ1-1, is DVKVTQSSRYLVKRTGEKVFLECVQDMDHENMFWYRQDPGLGLRLIYFSYDVKMKEKGDIPEGYSVSREKKERFSLILESASTNQTSMYLCASSPPDRGNTEAFFGQGTRLTVV.

V usage is TRBV6-5 and J usage is TRBJ2-7, with TRBD2 matching 11 bases. Germline values: CDR1 MNHEY, CDR2 SVGAGI. The CDR3 totals 15 residues. J gave up 9 bases and V 6 bases, and 13 bases lay outside the gene matches. The CDR3: CASRALAGASSVQYF. CDR3 DNA sequence: TGTGCCAGCAGGGCACTAGCGGGAGCGAGCTCGGTGCAGTACTTC.

The chain uses TRBV6-2 or TRBV6-3 and TRBJ2-5; the D gene is possibly TRBD2 (5 bases). Germline lookup yields CDR1 MNHEY and CDR2 SVGEGT. The CDR3 is 15 amino acids. Trimming removed 4 bases from V and 0 bases from J, with 12 bases in between. The CDR3 is CASSSDGKYQETQYF. Here the CDR3 DNA reads TGTGCCAGCAGTTCTGACGGGAAGTACCAAGAGACCCAGTACTTC.

The CDR3 protein is CASSSTPGGRTEAFF. The DNA of the CDR3 is TGTGCCAGCAGCTCCACCCCGGGGGGACGAACTGAAGCTTTCTTT. V is TRBV7-9 and J is TRBJ1-1; perhaps TRBD1 as D (5 bases). The V gene's germline CDR1 is SEHNR and CDR2 FQNEAQ (reference sequence). CDR3 length: 15 residues. The V end lost 4 bases, the J end lost 5 bases, and 17 bases lay between the germline ends.

This clone has only one observation. The chain links TRBV9 to TRBJ2-3, with TRBD2 matching 15 bases. The junction had 5 bases not matched to a gene; V was cut back by 4 bases and J by 2 bases. The CDR3 covers 17 residues. Germline V gene sequence: CDR1 SGDLS, CDR2 YYNGEE. In DNA form, the CDR3 reads TGTGCCAGCAGCCTACGGACTAGCGGGAGGGCCACAGATACGCAGTATTTT. Its protein product is CASSLRTSGRATDTQYF.

There are a few counts of this clone. The chain employs TRBV18 and TRBJ1-1, with a tentative D call TRBD1 (5 bases). Germline V gene sequence: CDR1 KGHSH, CDR2 LQKENI. V was pared by 5 bases and J by 0 bases, with 13 bases between. This CDR3 spans 15 amino acids. In nucleotides, the CDR3 is TGTGCCAGCTCATCAGGGAGGGGAATGAACACTGAAGCTTTCTTT. It is translated as CASSSGRGMNTEAFF.

This chain connects TRBV28 to TRBJ2-6, with TRBD2 as a possible D gene (6 bases). This CDR3 has 17 residues. Germline loops: CDR1 MDHEN, CDR2 SYDVKM. With 6 bases removed from V and 0 bases from J, the gap between germline ends came to 15 bases. CDR3 coding DNA: TGTGCCAGCAGCCCCCCGGAGGGTAGCTCTGGGGCCAACGTCCTGACTTTC. Protein sequence: CASSPPEGSSGANVLTF.

The chain recombines TRBV5-1 with TRBJ2-3; a weak D match, TRBD2 (6 bases). The germline V gene encodes CDR1 SGHRS and CDR2 YFSETQ. Trimming stripped 2 bases from V and 6 bases from J, with 16 bases between. The CDR3 runs 15 residues. The CDR3 sequence is CASSFSFRDSDTQYF. In DNA form, the CDR3 reads TGCGCCAGCAGCTTCAGTTTCCGGGACTCGGATACGCAGTATTTT.

This clone was recorded a few times. The chain recombines TRBV11-2 with TRBJ2-7, with D perhaps TRBD2 (6 bases). The CDR3 is 11 amino acids. Germline V CDR1 and CDR2: SGHAT, FQNNGV. The CDR3 is CASSRDSLLDV. The CDR3, as DNA: TGTGCCAGCAGCCGGGACTCCCTATTGGACGTC.

The V call is TRBV11-2, the J call TRBJ2-5; tentative D call: TRBD2 (6 bases). V lost 1 base to trimming and J lost 5 bases, with 11 bases between them. The CDR3 covers 14 residues. The V gene's germline CDR1 is SGHAT and CDR2 FQNNGV. The CDR3 sequence is CASSLAGTSETQYF. The CDR3 bases are TGTGCCAGCAGCTTAGCGGGGACTTCCGAGACCCAGTACTTC. Using reference TRBV11-2 and TRBJ2-5 for the parts outside the CDR3, the full variable domain is EAGVAQSPRYKIIEKRQSVAFWCNPISGHATLYWYQQILGQGPKLLIQFQNNGVVDDSQLPKDRFSAERLKGVDSTLKIQPAKLEDSAVYLCASSLAGTSETQYFGPGTRLLVL.

The chain is built from TRBV5-6 and TRBJ2-3, with a weak D call TRBD2 (6 bases). This CDR3 is 15 amino acids long. CDR1 and CDR2 from the germline V gene are SGHDT and YYEEEE. V was clipped by 1 base and J by 4 bases, with 13 bases between them. The CDR3 loop reads CASSLWLSGSDTQYF. The CDR3, as DNA: TGTGCCAGCAGCTTGTGGCTTAGCGGCTCAGATACGCAGTATTTT.

This chain joins TRBV27 and TRBJ2-2, with 15 nucleotides matching TRBD2. The CDR3 is 19 residues long. Germline values: CDR1 MNHEY, CDR2 SMNVEV (reference sequence). V was clipped by 2 bases and J by 0 bases; unmatched bases: 4. The CDR3 here is CASSLRTSGRATNTGELFF. The DNA of the CDR3 is TGTGCCAGCAGTTTACGGACTAGCGGGAGGGCTACGAACACCGGGGAGCTGTTTTTT.

This chain joins TRBV3-1 (or the pseudogene TRBV3-2) and TRBJ2-1; 7 bases map to TRBD2. Germline V lookup: CDR1 LGHDT, CDR2 YNNKEL (reference sequence). The CDR3 runs 15 residues. The trim removed 3 bases at V and 8 bases at J, leaving 10 bases unmatched. Written as DNA, the CDR3 is TGTGCCAGCAGCCACCCCCGGACTAGTAGCGATGAGCAGTTCTTC. Translating it yields CASSHPRTSSDEQFF.

This chain connects TRBV5-1 to TRBJ2-7; TRBD2 aligns across 8 bases. CDR1 and CDR2 (germline): SGHRS, YFSETQ. V trimming: 3 bases; J trimming: 3 bases; junction bases outside the gene matches: 14. This CDR3 comprises 17 residues. The chain's CDR3 is CASSSRRWVAGYYEQYF. Written as DNA, the CDR3 is TGCGCCAGCAGCTCACGGCGTTGGGTAGCGGGATACTACGAGCAGTACTTC.

This sequence joins TRBV9 and TRBJ2-7; 8 bases match TRBD1. This CDR3 is built from 14 residues. The trim removed 3 bases at V and 5 bases at J, leaving 7 bases unmatched. CDR1 and CDR2 from the germline V gene are SGDLS and YYNGEE. CDR3 in DNA: TGTGCCAGCAGCGCGGACAGGGTGGGTGACGAGCAGTACTTC. Protein sequence: CASSADRVGDEQYF.

J is TRBJ2-1 and V is TRBV5-6; 9 bases are shared with TRBD2. This CDR3 has 15 residues. Germline loops: CDR1 SGHDT, CDR2 YYEEEE. V lost 1 base, J lost 3 bases, and 2 bases stayed unmatched. The CDR3 is CASSLLSGGYNEQFF. CDR3 nucleotides: TGTGCCAGCAGCTTGCTTAGCGGGGGCTACAATGAGCAGTTCTTC.

The genes are TRBV2 and TRBJ1-2; D uncertain. V was shortened by 5 bases and J by 5 bases, with 12 bases between the two germline ends. The CDR3 is 13 residues long. CDR1 is SNHLY and CDR2 is FYNNEI in the germline V gene. CDR3 sequence reads: CASSPLQRYGYTF. In DNA, the CDR3 is TGTGCCAGCAGTCCGCTTCAACGGTATGGCTACACCTTC. Filled out from reference TRBV2 and TRBJ1-2, the complete variable domain reads EPEVTQTPSHQVTQMGQEVILRCVPISNHLYFYWYRQILGQKVEFLVSFYNNEISEKSEIFDDQFSVERPDGSNFTLKIRSTKLEDSAMYFCASSPLQRYGYTFGSGTRLTVV.

The rearrangement uses TRBV6-2 or TRBV6-3 and TRBJ2-5; D gene ambiguous. The CDR3 is made up of 12 amino acids. Germline-derived CDR1 and CDR2 are MNHEY and SVGEGT. V was cut by 6 bases and J by 8 bases, with 13 bases left in between. The CDR3 region is CASSQTTNTQYF. CDR3 DNA: TGTGCCAGCAGCCAGACAACAAATACCCAGTACTTC.

This sequence joins TRBV2 and TRBJ2-5; D ambiguous. V lost 4 bases and J lost 5, with 5 bases in between. The CDR3 loop spans 11 amino acids. The V gene's germline CDR1 is SNHLY and CDR2 FYNNEI. CDR3 nucleotides: TGTGCCAGCAGTGTTCTGGAGACCCAGTACTTC. Its translation is CASSVLETQYF.

The chain links TRBV19 to TRBJ2-7; TRBD2 matches 8 bases. The V and J ends lost 4 bases and 0 bases, in that order; junction bases with no gene match: 2. CDR1 LNHDA and CDR2 SQIVND come from the germline V gene (reference sequence). The CDR3 runs 14 residues. The CDR3 nucleotides are TGTGCCAGTAGTAGCGGGAGGCTCTCCTACGAGCAGTACTTC. This translates into CASSSGRLSYEQYF.

The gene calls are TRBV7-9 and TRBJ2-7, with 9 nucleotides matching TRBD2. The CDR3 length is 15 residues. V lost 1 base and J lost 2; bases outside the gene matches: 3. Germline loops: CDR1 SEHNR, CDR2 FQNEAQ (reference sequence). This CDR3 reads CASSLDRGRAYEQYF. The CDR3 DNA reads TGTGCCAGCAGCTTAGATCGCGGGAGGGCCTACGAGCAGTACTTC.

The chain recombines TRBV6-5 with TRBJ2-7, with 8 bases identical to TRBD1. V lost 7 bases, J lost 4 bases, and 9 bases stayed unmatched. The CDR3 consists of 14 residues. The germline CDR1 and CDR2 sequences are MNHEY and SVGAGI. The CDR3 DNA is TGTGCCAGCACGTCAGGGACAGGTCCATACGAGCAGTACTTC. Residues: CASTSGTGPYEQYF.

The J gene is TRBJ2-1, the V gene TRBV6-1, with 8 bases identical to TRBD2. The CDR3 has 17 amino acids. Trimming cost V 4 bases and J 7 bases; bases outside gene matches: 15. The germline CDR1 and CDR2 sequences are MNHNS and SASEGT. CDR3 bases: TGTGCCAGCAGTGGCCCCTCTGGGGCGGGAGGAAGGAATGAGCAGTTCTTC. Amino acid sequence: CASSGPSGAGGRNEQFF.

The rearrangement joins TRBV3-1 (or the pseudogene TRBV3-2) to TRBJ1-2; a possible D gene is TRBD1 (6 bases). Per the germline V gene, CDR1 is LGHDT and CDR2 is YNNKEL (reference sequence). The CDR3 sequence is 16 residues long. Trimming removed 1 base at V and 1 base at J, with 13 bases between. The CDR3 region has the DNA TGTGCCAGCAGCCAAGTAGGGGGTTACATTAACTATGGCTACACCTTC. It specifies CASSQVGGYINYGYTF.

This chain connects TRBV11-3 to TRBJ2-3, with 9 bases identical to TRBD1. Looked up from germline, CDR1 is SGHNT and CDR2 is YENEEA. The CDR3 spans 14 residues. V lost 5 bases, J lost 3 bases, and 3 bases stayed unmatched. DNA of the CDR3: TGTGCCAGCAGCCTCGGGACAGGGACAGATACGCAGTATTTT. Residues: CASSLGTGTDTQYF.

This rearrangement joins TRBV28 to TRBJ2-1; TRBD2 matches 7 bases. V shed 5 bases and J 0 bases; nucleotides not matched to a gene: 7. CDR3 length: 16 amino acids. CDR1 is MDHEN, CDR2 SYDVKM, per germline. For the CDR3, the DNA is TGTGCCAGCAGTCCCCTAGCGGACCTCTCCTACAATGAGCAGTTCTTC. Its protein is CASSPLADLSYNEQFF.

The rearrangement links TRBV7-9 to TRBJ1-4; 7 bases are a match to TRBD1. V shed 5 bases and J 4 bases; nucleotides not matched to a gene: 4. The germline V gene has CDR1 SEHNR and CDR2 FQNEAQ (reference sequence). CDR3 size: 14 residues. CDR3 nucleotide sequence: TGTGCCAGCAGCCGGGACAGTAATAATGAAAAACTGTTTTTT. It translates to CASSRDSNNEKLFF.